The sequence of this TCR beta chain was determined in a study of shared clonotypes between healthy human individuals. After removal of 5 bases from V and 2 bases from J, the junction contained 5 bases not matched to a gene. Germline V gives CDR1 LNHDA, CDR2 SQIVND (reference sequence). This CDR3 is built from 14 residues. Method: immunoSEQ multiplex PCR; TCRdb's copy keeps in-frame clones and lacks some. The sample has about 560,000 clones; roughly 79% are singletons. Donors were healthy HIV-negative adults without recent acute infections or vaccinations. This clone has only a few counts. The chain recombines TRBV19 with TRBJ2-5; TRBD2 matches at 7 bases. The sequencing sample was made of PBMCs. The sequence was obtained from a woman aged 40 to 50 in good health. Some clones in this sample may be carry-over from other donors' samples. The CDR3 sequence is CASSLTSAQETQYF. The CDR3 region has the DNA TGTGCCAGTAGTCTAACTAGCGCTCAAGAGACCCAGTACTTC.